There are many counts of the clone carrying this TCR beta chain. Its specificity is not known. This sample is part of a study of T cells after yellow fever vaccination. The study's findings and limits: Though it reached lower strength, the secondary response hit its peak faster, day 5 versus 15. The CD4 compartment and the CD8 compartment contained a small share of clonotypes in common. Clones from primary vaccination mostly reappeared after the booster (about 97% CD4, approximately 86% CD8).

Template-switching 5'RACE yielded the TCR cDNA; a universal primer site and UMIs were added in the process. TCRdb processed the 5' RACE reads anew with MiXCR; each CDR3 protein has one entry. The data hold approximately 120,000 distinct CDR3 sequences, with more than 6.5% observed a single time. The CDR3 contains 15 residues. V lost 2 bases, J lost 0 bases, and 11 bases lay in between. Germline V gene sequence: CDR1 MNHNS, CDR2 SASEGT. Sequencing used CD4+ T cells sorted from PBMCs, obtained approximately 11 days after the first yellow fever vaccination. This sequence originates from a man younger than 35 who received the YFV17D yellow fever vaccine. The rearrangement links TRBV6-1 to TRBJ2-7, with D unresolved. The CDR3 reads CASSELGESSYEQYF. The CDR3 coding sequence is TGTGCCAGCAGTGAACTAGGCGAGAGCTCCTACGAGCAGTACTTC.